These T cell receptor beta chains were read from a single sample in a study of identical twins. TCRdb reprocessed the 5' RACE reads with MiXCR, giving one entry per CDR3 protein. This table has roughly 500,000 distinct CDR3 sequences, around 20% appearing once. These records were also assigned to another study, of T cells expressing NK-cell markers.

Sequencing was performed on CD4+ T cells sorted from blood. The receptors here all came from a woman aged 18-29 years in good health. Each CDR3 is given with its conserved first and last residue.

j_call v_call cdr3_length cdr3_aa
TRBJ2-1 TRBV20-1 15 CSASLAGVGHNEQFF
TRBJ1-1 TRBV10-3 16 CAISEFRGSLNTEAFF
TRBJ2-6 TRBV20-1 15 CSAKTPSRGANVLTF
TRBJ2-7 TRBV5-8 11 CASSLSLRAYF
TRBJ2-7 TRBV5-1 13 CASTYPLTYEQYF
TRBJ1-2 TRBV24-1 14 CATSEGRANYGYTF
TRBJ2-5 TRBV12-3/TRBV12-4 13 CASTLDAEETQYF
TRBJ2-1 TRBV29-1 12 CSVFYSAPEQFF
TRBJ2-5 TRBV12-3/TRBV12-4 12 CASSSWGETQYF
TRBJ2-1 TRBV27 14 CASSTRLAGNEQFF
TRBJ2-3 TRBV12-3/TRBV12-4 11 CASSAGLPMYF
TRBJ2-1 TRBV2 15 CASSENRGQYNEQFF
TRBJ2-1 TRBV5-1 11 CASSLDNEQFF
TRBJ2-4 TRBV28 14 CASSHQLAKNIQYF